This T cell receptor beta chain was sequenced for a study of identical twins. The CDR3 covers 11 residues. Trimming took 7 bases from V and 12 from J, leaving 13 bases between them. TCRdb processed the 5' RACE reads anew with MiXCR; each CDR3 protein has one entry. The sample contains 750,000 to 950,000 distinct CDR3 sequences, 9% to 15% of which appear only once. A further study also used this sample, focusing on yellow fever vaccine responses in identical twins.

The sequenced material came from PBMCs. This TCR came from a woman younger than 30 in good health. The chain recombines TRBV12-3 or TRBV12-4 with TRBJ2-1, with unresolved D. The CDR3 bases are TGTGCCAGCACCTCCGGACCTGGGCAGTTCTTC. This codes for CASTSGPGQFF.